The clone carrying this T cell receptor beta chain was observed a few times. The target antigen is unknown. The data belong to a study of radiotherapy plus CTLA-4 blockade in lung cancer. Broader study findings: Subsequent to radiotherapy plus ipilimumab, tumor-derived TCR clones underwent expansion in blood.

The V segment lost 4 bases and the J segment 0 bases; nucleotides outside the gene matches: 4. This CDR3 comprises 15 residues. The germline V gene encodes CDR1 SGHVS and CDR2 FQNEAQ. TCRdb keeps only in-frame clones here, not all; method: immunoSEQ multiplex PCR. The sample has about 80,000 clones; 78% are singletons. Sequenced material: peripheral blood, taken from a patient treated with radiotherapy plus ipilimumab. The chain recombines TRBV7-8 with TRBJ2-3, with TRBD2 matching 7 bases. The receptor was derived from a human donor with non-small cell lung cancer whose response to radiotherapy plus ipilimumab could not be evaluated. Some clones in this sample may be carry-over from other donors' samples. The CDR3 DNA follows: TGTGCCAGCAGCTACGGGACTACCAGCACAGATACGCAGTATTTT. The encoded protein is CASSYGTTSTDTQYF.